Given below is one T cell receptor beta chain in context. Its antigen is currently unknown. The sample originates from a study of response to subunit inactivated influenza vaccine. TCRdb redid the calling of the RT-PCR reads with MiXCR, one entry per CDR3 protein. The table lists hundreds of thousands of distinct CDR3 sequences, under 15% of them singletons. The CDR3 is 14 amino acids. J lost 10 bases, V lost 2 bases, and 6 bases had no gene match. In germline, CDR1 is KGHSH, CDR2 LQKENI. Study results and caveats: It was suggested by the authors that few new T cells are recruited by each seasonal influenza vaccination.

Sequencing used PBMCs from blood, obtained roughly 45 days after vaccination. V is TRBV18 and J is TRBJ2-3; 10 nucleotides match TRBD1. The clonotype was recovered from a man aged 45-65 years who received an inactivated influenza vaccine. Here the CDR3 DNA reads TGTGCCAGCTCACCAGGGACAGGGGAAGTGGCGCAGTATTTT. It translates to CASSPGTGEVAQYF.